These T cell receptor beta chains were read from a single sample in a study of spatial heterogeneity in lung cancer. TCRdb re-called the 5' RACE reads through MiXCR, storing one row per CDR3 protein. Of 5,500 to 6,500 distinct CDR3 sequences in the sample, roughly an eighth were seen once. Sample: normal lung tissue next to the tumor, taken at surgery. Receptor source: a male donor with early-stage non-small cell lung cancer. CDR3s include the opening cysteine and the closing phenylalanine or tryptophan. Fields, in order: CDR3 protein, J gene, V gene.

CDR3 protein: CATSDFTGNEQFF
J gene: TRBJ2-1
V gene: TRBV24-1

CDR3 protein: CASSYPSGRKYNEQFF
J gene: TRBJ2-1
V gene: TRBV6-2/TRBV6-3

CDR3 protein: CASRRTYTNTGEMFF
J gene: TRBJ2-2
V gene: TRBV12-3/TRBV12-4

CDR3 protein: CASSLKTGGFVETQYF
J gene: TRBJ2-5
V gene: TRBV6-2/TRBV6-3

CDR3 protein: CASRITGVKEQFF
J gene: TRBJ2-1
V gene: TRBV28

CDR3 protein: CASSLFSGVADTQYF
J gene: TRBJ2-3
V gene: TRBV28

CDR3 protein: CSVEDPLEGEQYF
J gene: TRBJ2-7
V gene: TRBV29-1

CDR3 protein: CASSSTGISEQYF
J gene: TRBJ2-7
V gene: TRBV13

CDR3 protein: CASSLEGGSSYNEQFF
J gene: TRBJ2-1
V gene: TRBV13

CDR3 protein: CASSSREDPEAFF
J gene: TRBJ1-1
V gene: TRBV12-3/TRBV12-4

CDR3 protein: CATRGAGEYNEQFF
J gene: TRBJ2-1
V gene: TRBV24-1

CDR3 protein: CASTDTGSSGNTIYF
J gene: TRBJ1-3
V gene: TRBV6-6

CDR3 protein: CASSPWKGGFTDTQYF
J gene: TRBJ2-3
V gene: TRBV12-3/TRBV12-4

CDR3 protein: CAISEEMSAKNIQYF
J gene: TRBJ2-4
V gene: TRBV10-3

CDR3 protein: CASSLGTSGRADQETQYF
J gene: TRBJ2-5
V gene: TRBV5-1

CDR3 protein: CAITQTRDADTQYF
J gene: TRBJ2-3
V gene: TRBV10-3

CDR3 protein: CASSYVEGSYEQYF
J gene: TRBJ2-7
V gene: TRBV6-5

CDR3 protein: CASTLGPVTDTQYF
J gene: TRBJ2-3
V gene: TRBV12-3/TRBV12-4

CDR3 protein: CASSPWSFNEQFF
J gene: TRBJ2-1
V gene: TRBV12-3/TRBV12-4

CDR3 protein: CATSRAGLDSYNEQFF
J gene: TRBJ2-1
V gene: TRBV15

CDR3 protein: CASSKWGGGFHQGEAEAFF
J gene: TRBJ1-1
V gene: TRBV21-1

CDR3 protein: CVSSFGSGETQYF
J gene: TRBJ2-5
V gene: TRBV7-2

CDR3 protein: CASRRRLAGGKGLDEQFF
J gene: TRBJ2-1
V gene: TRBV12-3/TRBV12-4